The clone carrying this T cell receptor (beta chain) was seen ten or more times. With 10-nucleotide random UMIs, 5'RACE was used to make the cDNA. From 15-18 subjects, over 190 million TCR-beta sequences were obtained in each sequencing run. MiXCR was run by TCRdb on the 5' RACE reads, yielding one entry per CDR3 protein. The repertoire holds some 48,000 distinct CDR3 sequences, with 4.5% to 7% as singletons. The CDR3 covers 17 residues. The V segment lost 4 bases and the J segment 0 bases; nucleotides outside the gene matches: 9. Germline V CDR1 and CDR2: SEHNR, FQNEAQ (reference sequence). The sorted libraries were made from some 960,000 CD4+ or CD8+ T cells. This sample is part of a study of neurological immune-mediated disorders. Whole-study context: The multiple sclerosis group of approximately 34 included 31 relapsing-remitting and 3 secondary progressive patients.

The specimen was CD4+ T cells from blood. The TCR sequence derives from a woman under 30 with multiple sclerosis. V gene TRBV7-9 combines with J gene TRBJ1-1; 9 positions match TRBD1. CDR3 in amino acids: CASSSTPGQGLNTEAFF. The CDR3 DNA reads TGTGCCAGCAGCTCAACTCCCGGACAGGGGTTGAACACTGAAGCTTTCTTT. Combining the CDR3 with reference TRBV7-9 and TRBJ1-1 gives the whole variable domain DTGVSQNPRHKITKRGQNVTFRCDPISEHNRLYWYRQTLGQGPEFLTYFQNEAQLEKSRLLSDRFSAERPKGSFSTLEIQRTEQGDSAMYLCASSSTPGQGLNTEAFFGQGTRLTVV.